The 2 T cell receptor beta chains given below trace back to one sample, sequenced in a study of blood T cell repertoires in COVID-19. Sequencing used immunoSEQ multiplex PCR; TCRdb keeps in-frame clones, though not all of them. The sample lists around 300,000 clones, around 88% occurring once. The sample comprised peripheral blood. The receptors shown here come from a woman aged 30 to 39 who had recovered from COVID-19.

Points on this clone: Its ends do not fully match the called genes, so a read error is possible. Here the CDR3 DNA reads TGTGCCAGCAGCCCCCGCTACAGGGCAACAGATACGCAGTACTTT. Protein product: CASSPRYRATDTQYF. The chain recombines TRBV27 with TRBJ2-3; TRBD1 might be the D (6 bases). Germline-derived CDR1 and CDR2 are MNHEY and SMNVEV (reference sequence). This CDR3 is 15 amino acids long.

V gene TRBV9 combines with J gene TRBJ2-5, with D possibly being TRBD2 (5 bases). This CDR3 has 15 amino acids. V shed 3 bases and J shed 5 bases, with 17 bases lying between them. Germline assignment: CDR1 SGDLS and CDR2 YYNGEE. CDR3 region: CASSAGGRYAETQYF. CDR3 sequence (DNA): TGTGCCAGCAGCGCGGGTGGGAGATATGCCGAGACCCAGTACTTC.